Below, 24 T cell receptor beta chains from the same sample are listed, as sequenced in a study of T cell responses to AZD1222 COVID-19 vaccine. Profiling relied on immunoSEQ multiplex PCR, and the TCRdb table lists in-frame clones only, not all of them. The data hold about 140,000 clones, with around nine tenths observed a single time. The sequencing used peripheral blood, collected 28 days after the second AZD1222 dose. The receptors stem from an adult who received the AZD1222 COVID-19 vaccine.

This clone has only one observation. The V and J genes are TRBV2 and TRBJ1-1, with D perhaps TRBD1 (5 bases). Trimming shortened V by 8 bases and J by 4 bases, and 17 bases separated the two germline ends. The CDR3 length is 14 residues. Germline values: CDR1 SNHLY, CDR2 FYNNEI. This chain's CDR3 is CASSEGLGSTEAFF. The DNA of the CDR3 is TGTGCCAGCTCGGAGGGACTTGGGAGCACTGAAGCTTTCTTT.

V gene TRBV11-2 combines with J gene TRBJ2-1, with D possibly being TRBD2 (8 bases). Germline assignment: CDR1 SGHAT and CDR2 FQNNGV. CDR3 size: 14 residues. V was cut by 5 bases and J by 6 bases, with 14 bases left in between. The CDR3 DNA is TGTGCCAGCAGCCGGGAGGGGGCCCGCAATGAGCAGTTCTTC. It encodes CASSREGARNEQFF.

J is TRBJ2-7 and V is TRBV6-5; the match to TRBD1 covers 8 bases. Germline V gene sequence: CDR1 MNHEY, CDR2 SVGAGI. The CDR3 is 15 amino acids. J gave up 1 base and V 7 bases, and 9 bases lay outside the gene matches. The CDR3 nucleotides read TGTGCCAGCACCTCAGGACAGGGAATTTCCTACGAGCAGTACTTC. This gives the protein CASTSGQGISYEQYF.

The chain couples TRBV15 to TRBJ1-2; no firm D call. Germline lookup yields CDR1 LNHNV and CDR2 YYDKDF (reference sequence). Trimming shortened V by 0 bases and J by 7 bases, and 9 bases separated the two germline ends. The CDR3 is made up of 13 amino acids. The CDR3 spells CATSRDLRRGYTF. CDR3 sequence (DNA): TGTGCCACCAGCAGAGATTTACGTCGTGGCTACACCTTC. The full variable domain, with the rest looked up from reference TRBV15 and TRBJ1-2, is DAMVIQNPRYQVTQFGKPVTLSCSQTLNHNVMYWYQQKSSQAPKLLFHYYDKDFNNEADTPDNFQSRRPNTSFCFLDIRSPGLGDTAMYLCATSRDLRRGYTFGSGTRLTVV.

V is TRBV2 and J is TRBJ2-7; D uncertain. The germline gives CDR1 SNHLY, CDR2 FYNNEI. The CDR3 runs 13 residues. V was trimmed by 3 bases and J by 2 bases, leaving 8 bases between them. The CDR3 here is CASSEHPTYEQYF. CDR3 DNA sequence: TGTGCCAGCAGTGAGCACCCTACCTACGAGCAGTACTTC.

The chain is built from TRBV9 and TRBJ1-1; TRBD1 matches 8 bases. Germline loops: CDR1 SGDLS, CDR2 YYNGEE. Trimming at V came to 0 bases and at J to 2 bases, leaving 3 bases not matched to a gene. The CDR3 runs 15 residues. The CDR3 sequence: CASSVAGGVNTEAFF. The CDR3 DNA reads TGTGCCAGCAGCGTAGCAGGGGGCGTAAACACTGAAGCTTTCTTT.

The chain is built from TRBV5-4 and TRBJ2-4; D gene uncertain. V dropped 1 base and J dropped 6 bases, with 11 bases sitting between them. The germline V gene encodes CDR1 SGHNT and CDR2 YYREEE (reference sequence). The CDR3 loop spans 14 amino acids. CDR3 loop: CASSLRQVGNIQYF. In DNA, the CDR3 is TGTGCCAGCAGCTTGCGGCAGGTGGGAAACATTCAGTACTTC.

V and J are TRBV2 and TRBJ2-7; TRBD2 agrees at 14 bases. This CDR3 is 14 amino acids long. The V segment lost 6 bases and the J segment 6 bases; nucleotides outside the gene matches: 4. Germline V gene data show CDR1 as SNHLY and CDR2 as FYNNEI. The CDR3 sequence is CASRRTSGGPEQYF. The CDR3 nucleotides are TGTGCCAGCAGAAGGACTAGCGGGGGGCCCGAGCAGTACTTC.

The rearrangement uses TRBV15 and TRBJ2-3; D remains unclear. Trimming took off 5 bases at V and 2 bases at J, with 8 bases between the two ends. The CDR3 spans 13 residues. The germline gives CDR1 LNHNV, CDR2 YYDKDF (reference sequence). CDR3 in DNA: TGTGCCACCAGCTTCGGGCCCACAGATACGCAGTATTTT. Its protein is CATSFGPTDTQYF.

The CDR3 sequence is CASSVRDRSIRSSYNEQFF. In nucleotides, the CDR3 is TGTGCCAGTAGTGTCCGGGACAGGTCTATACGGAGCTCCTACAATGAGCAGTTCTTC. The rearrangement uses TRBV19 and TRBJ2-1, with 8 bases fitting TRBD1. Germline trimming cut 5 bases from V and 0 bases from J; bases unmatched to any gene: 15. CDR1 is LNHDA, CDR2 SQIVND, per germline (reference sequence). The length of the CDR3 is 19 residues. Variable domain in full (rest from reference TRBV19 and TRBJ2-1): DGGITQSPKYLFRKEGQNVTLSCEQNLNHDAMYWYRQDPGQGLRLIYYSQIVNDFQKGDIAEGYSVSREKKESFPLTVTSAQKNPTAFYLCASSVRDRSIRSSYNEQFFGPGTRLTVL.

The chain combines TRBV24-1 with TRBJ1-1, with D tentatively TRBD1 (5 bases). V was shortened by 9 bases and J by 3 bases, with 7 bases between the two germline ends. Germline CDR1 is KGHDR and CDR2 is SFDVKD. This CDR3 spans 11 amino acids. CDR3 DNA: TGTGCCACCCGCAGGGACACTGAAGCTTTCTTT. This sequence encodes CATRRDTEAFF.

The rearrangement joins TRBV28 to TRBJ1-6, with a possible D match to TRBD1 (5 bases). Per the germline V gene, CDR1 is MDHEN and CDR2 is SYDVKM. V was pared by 6 bases and J by 9 bases, with 9 bases between. The CDR3 consists of 12 residues. CDR3: CASRGVGSPLHF. In DNA form, the CDR3 reads TGTGCCAGCAGGGGGGTGGGTTCACCCCTCCACTTT.

This chain connects TRBV19 to TRBJ2-2; D not certain. This CDR3 is 15 amino acids long. Deletions cut 6 bases from V and 0 bases from J, with 11 bases between. Germline V gene data show CDR1 as LNHDA and CDR2 as SQIVND (reference sequence). In DNA form, the CDR3 reads TGTGCCAGTAGCGAACGGGCAGCGAACACCGGGGAGCTGTTTTTT. Protein product: CASSERAANTGELFF.

This chain uses TRBV29-1 with TRBJ2-1; D uncertain. Trimming removed 6 bases from V and 8 bases from J, with 11 bases in between. The V gene's germline CDR1 is SQVTM and CDR2 ANQGSEA. This CDR3 is built from 11 residues. In DNA, the CDR3 is TGCAGCGTACTCCCTCTGGATGAGCAGTTCTTC. It yields the protein CSVLPLDEQFF.

The sample holds one count of this clone. This chain uses TRBV27 with TRBJ2-4; D may be TRBD2 (7 bases). V was cut by 6 bases and J by 1 base, with 13 bases left in between. CDR1 is MNHEY and CDR2 is SMNVEV in the germline V gene (reference sequence). The CDR3 sequence is 15 residues long. CDR3: CASRGGLGAKNIQYF. For the CDR3, the DNA is TGTGCCAGCAGGGGGGGGCTGGGGGCCAAAAACATTCAGTACTTC.

The V and J genes are TRBV25-1 and TRBJ1-2; no clear D. V was shortened by 4 bases and J by 5 bases, with 11 bases between the two germline ends. The length of the CDR3 is 13 residues. Per the germline V gene, CDR1 is MGHDK and CDR2 is SYGVNS. The CDR3 DNA follows: TGTGCCAGCAGTGGAGCTGGGGAATATGGCTACACCTTC. Translation: CASSGAGEYGYTF.

This clone was found a few times. In DNA, the CDR3 is TGTGCCAGCACCAGACTAGCGGGGGGTCTCTCCTACGAGCAGTACTTC. Translation gives CASTRLAGGLSYEQYF. This chain uses TRBV6-6 with TRBJ2-7, with 13 bases identical to TRBD2. The CDR3 consists of 16 residues. Germline CDR1 and CDR2: MNHNY and SVGAGI (reference sequence). The trim removed 7 bases at V and 0 bases at J, leaving 6 bases unmatched.

The J gene is TRBJ1-6, the V gene TRBV4-1; D remains ambiguous. Trimming stripped 4 bases from V and 8 bases from J, with 12 bases between. The CDR3 sequence is 14 residues long. Germline V lookup: CDR1 MGHRA, CDR2 YSYEKL. DNA for the CDR3: TGCGCCAGCAGCCCCTCCAGGAGGGATTCACCCCTCCACTTT. Protein sequence: CASSPSRRDSPLHF.

The rearrangement links TRBV21-1 to TRBJ1-6. TRBV21-1 is tagged as a pseudogene. The CDR3 has 17 amino acids. In DNA form, the CDR3 reads TGTGCCAGCAGCAAAAGGTCCGGGGGACATCAGCTTTCACCCCTCCACTTT. This gives the protein CASSKRSGGHQLSPLHF.

The chain recombines TRBV28 with TRBJ2-7; 11 bases agree with TRBD1. The V and J ends lost 11 bases and 2 bases, in that order; junction bases with no gene match: 8. The CDR3 length is 14 residues. Germline lookup yields CDR1 MDHEN and CDR2 SYDVKM. CDR3 protein: CAVGQGAKAYEQYF. The CDR3 DNA follows: TGTGCCGTAGGACAGGGGGCCAAGGCCTACGAGCAGTACTTC. Full variable domain (missing parts from reference TRBV28 and TRBJ2-7): DVKVTQSSRYLVKRTGEKVFLECVQDMDHENMFWYRQDPGLGLRLIYFSYDVKMKEKGDIPEGYSVSREKKERFSLILESASTNQTSMYLCAVGQGAKAYEQYFGPGTRLTVT.

The sample holds one count of this clone. The chain uses TRBV7-3 and TRBJ2-7; D remains ambiguous. The V end lost 0 bases, the J end lost 0 bases, and 15 bases lay between the germline ends. This CDR3 is 17 amino acids long. CDR1 and CDR2 from the germline V gene are SGHTA and FQGTGA. DNA for the CDR3: TGTGCCAGCAGCTTAACTCTCCATCGACGGAGCTCCTACGAGCAGTACTTC. Protein product: CASSLTLHRRSSYEQYF.

The CDR3 loop is CASSPGNSGPTEQYF. In nucleotides, the CDR3 is TGCGCCAGCAGCCCGGGCAATAGCGGACCGACCGAGCAGTACTTC. The chain employs TRBV5-1 and TRBJ2-7, with a tentative D call TRBD2 (6 bases). With 4 bases removed from V and 6 bases from J, the gap between germline ends came to 20 bases. This CDR3 comprises 15 residues. The germline CDR1 and CDR2 sequences are SGHRS and YFSETQ.

This rearrangement joins TRBV7-2 to TRBJ1-4; 8 positions agree with TRBD1. CDR1 is SGHTA, CDR2 FQGNSA, per germline. This CDR3 comprises 15 residues. V shed 6 bases, J shed 2 bases, and the junction held 5 bases outside the gene matches. The CDR3 loop reads CASSANRGTNEKLFF. CDR3 DNA: TGTGCCAGCAGTGCCAACAGGGGGACTAATGAAAAACTGTTTTTT.

The CDR3 DNA follows: TGTGCCAGCAGCTCCCGGGACAGGGCCTTCTACGAGCAGTACTTC. Its translation: CASSSRDRAFYEQYF. This chain connects TRBV13 to TRBJ2-7; TRBD1 aligns across 9 bases. The CDR3 consists of 15 residues. The trim removed 4 bases at V and 3 bases at J, leaving 7 bases unmatched. In germline, CDR1 is PRHDT, CDR2 FYEKMQ (reference sequence).